This T cell receptor (beta chain) comes out of a study of vaccination and CD4 T cells after COVID-19 (dated by TCRdb to the early 2020s). Turning to the overall study: Six males and four females were included in the convalescent cohort, with two Hispanic individuals, seven Caucasians, two Asians and one multiracial person represented. Two doses of either the Pfizer-BioNTech BNT162b2 vaccine (n=8) or the Moderna mRNA-1273 vaccine (n=2) were administered to participants. Post-COVID blood samples were collected from convalescent patients a median of around 100 days after diagnosis, with a range of roughly 30 to 161 days. The time from the second vaccine dose to post-vaccine blood sampling had a median of approximately 72 days and ranged from about 12 to 241 days. For stimulating the cultures, overlapping spike peptide pools were used, derived from SARS-CoV-2 as well as from the common cold coronaviruses HCoV-NL63, HCoV-OC43 and HCoV-229E. Control cultures received a CEFX viral epitope pool as the positive control, an HIV-1 Nef peptide pool as the negative control, or no peptide. The spike-specific CD4+ TCR repertoire was compared before and after mRNA vaccination in approximately 9 COVID-19 convalescent patients and a handful of infection-naive healthy vaccine recipients.

Turning to this clonotype: Its target antigen remains unknown. Per-base qualities were not stored, and no clone one base away is much larger.

In the paper's terms, the treatment or condition label means: approximately 9-day PBMC culture with coronavirus spike peptide pools or control peptides (ViraFEST assay). To expand antigen-specific T cells with peptide pools and then pick out the expanded clonotypes through TCR sequencing, the study relied on the ViraFEST assay. Negative nucleocapsid antibody tests before and after vaccination confirmed that the healthy vaccine recipients had no prior SARS-CoV-2 infection. Each well held around 1.9 million PBMCs cultured with roughly 10 ug/ml peptide pools in IMDM containing 5% human AB serum and roughly 10 IU/ml IL-2. Half of the culture medium was replaced with fresh IL-2-containing medium on days 3 and 7. Once the cells had been in culture for about 10 days, the EasySep CD4+ T cell isolation kit was used to isolate CD4+ T cells by negative selection. Ficoll-Paque Plus gradient centrifugation was used to isolate PBMCs from whole blood, and the isolated PBMCs were then either used fresh or cryopreserved at -140C. Each culture condition was generally run in triplicate wells.

Library creation used PCR. TCR sequencing of DNA from cultured CD4+ T cells used the Oncomine TCR Beta short-read assay at the Johns Hopkins FTIC core. The QIAamp micro DNA kit was used to extract genomic DNA from the cultured CD4+ T cells. Oncomine TCR Beta libraries from cultured CD4+ T cells were pooled using unique dual indexes and sequenced on an Illumina iSeq 100. The original pipeline was this. Non-productive sequences were filtered out, and CDR3s that did not start with C, did not end with F or W, or were shorter than 7 amino acids were discarded. Antigen-specific clonotypes were identified using the MANAFEST web application through comparison of peptide-stimulated wells with reference and other culture wells. To be called positive, a clone needed an FDR below 0.05, an odds ratio above 5, and a productive frequency above 0.1% in at least two of three replicate wells. A clonotype counted as cross-reactive if it showed significant expansion both in the SARS-CoV-2 spike wells and in at least one common cold coronavirus spike condition. Using R version 3.6.1, CDR3 homology was evaluated through Levenshtein distances (stringdist) along with unrooted phylogenetic trees (ape). TCRdb reran the public reads through fastp at Q25 and MiXCR, keeping productive beta chains. Identical CDR3 protein sequences are pooled into one entry, listed with their most common genes and DNA. The V and J calls and clone size are TCRdb's, not the authors'. For this sample there are about 25,000 distinct CDR3 sequences; about 64% appear just once. The ten largest clones capture under 20% of the sample.

V lost 5 bases and J lost 3 bases, and the count of bases not matched to a germline gene is 16. In the germline V gene, CDR1 corresponds to SGHTA and CDR2 to FQGNSA. Spanning cysteine to phenylalanine, the CDR3 consists of 19 amino acids. The sequence is cut down to CDR3 DNA, 57 bases in frame from base 1. Study-level results and caveats: Although the median number of SARS-CoV-2-reactive clonotypes went up from around 20 after infection to around 40 after vaccination, the increase was not significant. Among the post-vaccine SARS-CoV-2-reactive clones in convalescent patients, a median around 90% showed up only after vaccination, which suggests vaccine-specific priming. In convalescent patients, nearly all vaccine-specific clones (304 of 307) were found to be mono-reactive for SARS-CoV-2 spike rather than cross-reactive with common cold coronaviruses. The study included relatively few convalescent patients and did not analyze early timepoints after natural infection.

This TCR was recovered from a human donor who received a COVID-19 vaccine. This chain joins TRBV7-2 to TRBJ2-3; 11 junctional bases match TRBD2. The sample in question was CD4+ T cells from blood, cultured in vitro, obtained after SARS-CoV-2 vaccination. Here the CDR3 is given as CASSAPDSGGAYQTDTQYF. The base sequence is TGTGCCAGCAGCGCTCCCGATAGCGGGGGGGCCTATCAGACAGATACGCAGTATTTT.